This TCR beta chain is drawn from a study of T cell responses to AZD1222 COVID-19 vaccine. The CDR3 spans 13 residues. CDR1 and CDR2 (germline): MNHNY, SVGAGI (reference sequence). Trimming took 6 bases from V and 2 from J, leaving 11 bases between them. Here immunoSEQ multiplex PCR was the method, and the copy in TCRdb shows in-frame clones only, minus some. This table has 150,000 or so clones, 88% appearing once. The chain recombines TRBV6-6 with TRBJ2-7; D gene unclear. The TCR was taken from an adult in good health. Material: peripheral blood, obtained on day 0 of AZD1222 vaccination. The CDR3 reads CASSFNRAYEQYF. The DNA of the CDR3 is TGTGCCAGCAGCTTTAACAGAGCCTACGAGCAGTACTTC.